One and the same sample provided the 11 T cell receptor beta chains below, sequenced in a study of T cell responses to AZD1222 COVID-19 vaccine. Libraries were prepared by immunoSEQ multiplex PCR; TCRdb keeps only in-frame clonotypes and omits some of them. The data show some 120,000 clones, 80% to 90% seen once. The source was peripheral blood, collected on day 0 of AZD1222 vaccination. The receptors shown here come from an adult in good health.

The chain carries TRBV18 and TRBJ1-1, with 7 bases aligning to TRBD1. The CDR3 loop spans 15 amino acids. Trimming removed 3 bases from V and 4 bases from J; junction bases left unmatched: 8. CDR1 and CDR2 from the germline V gene are KGHSH and LQKENI. CDR3 in amino acids: CASSPRTGAGTEAFF. CDR3 coding DNA: TGTGCCAGCTCACCGCGAACAGGGGCGGGCACTGAAGCTTTCTTT. Supplemented by reference TRBV18 and TRBJ1-1, the full variable domain reads NAGVMQNPRHLVRRRGQEARLRCSPMKGHSHVYWYRQLPEEGLKFMVYLQKENIIDESGMPKERFSAEFPKEGPSILRIQQVVRGDSAAYFCASSPRTGAGTEAFFGQGTRLTVV.

This clone was observed once. The rearrangement links TRBV14 to TRBJ2-2, with TRBD2 matching over 12 bases. Germline V gives CDR1 SGHDN, CDR2 FVKESK. With V trimmed by 0 bases and J by 7 bases, 12 bases remained unmatched. The CDR3 is 19 residues long. The CDR3 DNA sequence: TGTGCCAGCAGCCAAGAAGGGCCGTGGACTAGCGGGGAAGACGGGGAGCTGTTTTTT. This translates into CASSQEGPWTSGEDGELFF.

The rearrangement joins TRBV7-8 to TRBJ1-2, with TRBD1 matching over 9 bases. Germline values: CDR1 SGHVS, CDR2 FQNEAQ. Trimming removed 5 bases from V and 3 bases from J; junction bases left unmatched: 1. CDR3 length equals 13 residues. This chain's CDR3 is CASSRTGDYGYTF. The CDR3, as DNA: TGTGCCAGCAGCCGGACAGGGGACTATGGCTACACCTTC. The full variable domain, in which reference TRBV7-8 and TRBJ1-2 provide the parts outside the CDR3, is GAGVSQSPRYKVAKRGQDVALRCDPISGHVSLFWYQQALGQGPEFLTYFQNEAQLDKSGLPSDRFFAERPEGSVSTLKIQRTQQEDSAVYLCASSRTGDYGYTFGSGTRLTVV.

This chain joins TRBV5-4 and TRBJ2-5, with 7 bases lining up with TRBD2. Losses at the gene ends were 7 bases for V and 3 bases for J; bases not matched to a gene: 6. This CDR3 has 13 residues. CDR1 is SGHNT and CDR2 is YYREEE in the germline V gene (reference sequence). The CDR3 nucleotides read TGTGCCAGCGCCCTAGCGGAGGAAGAGACCCAGTACTTC. It yields the protein CASALAEEETQYF.

V and J are TRBV11-3 and TRBJ1-1; D is unclear. The CDR3 has 12 residues. CDR1 is SGHNT, CDR2 YENEEA, per germline. V lost 5 bases to trimming and J lost 1 base, with 5 bases between them. Here the CDR3 reads CASSRRNTEAFF. For the CDR3, the DNA is TGTGCCAGCAGCCGGAGGAACACTGAAGCTTTCTTT.

This chain connects TRBV30 to TRBJ1-1, with a possible D match to TRBD1 (5 bases). Germline loops: CDR1 GTSNPN, CDR2 SVGIG (reference sequence). V was shortened by 3 bases and J by 4 bases, with 12 bases between the two germline ends. The CDR3 extends over 13 amino acids. CDR3 sequence: CAWSAGRSTEAFF. The CDR3 bases are TGTGCCTGGAGCGCAGGGAGGAGCACTGAAGCTTTCTTT.

Here the CDR3 reads CASIPQGQETQYF. The CDR3 nucleotides read TGTGCCAGCATCCCTCAGGGTCAAGAGACCCAGTACTTC. The chain recombines TRBV12-3 or TRBV12-4 with TRBJ2-5; the D gene is possibly TRBD1 (5 bases). Deletions cut 7 bases from V and 2 bases from J, with 11 bases between. The length of the CDR3 is 13 residues.

The chain combines TRBV6-5 with TRBJ1-2, with 7 bases lining up with TRBD1. The germline CDR1 and CDR2 sequences are MNHEY and SVGAGI. The junction had 10 bases not matched to a gene; V was cut back by 7 bases and J by 5 bases. The CDR3 extends over 14 amino acids. The CDR3 protein is CASIKGGRGYGYTF. The CDR3 region has the DNA TGTGCCAGCATCAAAGGGGGCCGGGGATATGGCTACACCTTC.

V and J are TRBV4-1 and TRBJ1-2; the D gene is possibly TRBD1 (5 bases). V lost 1 base, J lost 6 bases, and 18 bases lay in between. Germline values: CDR1 MGHRA, CDR2 YSYEKL. The CDR3 has 16 amino acids. The CDR3 loop reads CASSQGGLSPRDGYTF. The CDR3 DNA reads as TGCGCCAGCAGCCAAGGGGGACTCAGCCCCCGAGATGGCTACACCTTC.

V is TRBV11-3 and J is TRBJ1-1; possible D gene TRBD1, 5 bases. Trimming cost V 5 bases and J 2 bases, with 18 bases left between them. Germline values: CDR1 SGHNT, CDR2 YENEEA. The CDR3 is made up of 16 amino acids. CDR3 sequence reads: CASSDPWTRPNTEAFF. The CDR3 nucleotides read TGTGCCAGCAGCGACCCTTGGACACGCCCAAACACTGAAGCTTTCTTT.

The CDR3 reads CASTNEGHGYGYTF. The CDR3 bases are TGTGCCAGTACTAATGAGGGACATGGCTATGGCTACACCTTC. This chain joins TRBV19 and TRBJ1-2; TRBD1 is a possible D gene (6 bases). V dropped 7 bases and J dropped 4 bases, with 16 bases sitting between them. This CDR3 has 14 amino acids. The V gene's germline CDR1 is LNHDA and CDR2 SQIVND (reference sequence).